This TCR beta chain was identified in a study of T cells after yellow fever vaccination (dated by TCRdb to about 2019). Study-wide context: Libraries from fractions with low cell numbers were prepared with the SMART-Seq v4 Ultra Low Input RNA kit. To follow T-cell clones before and after primary and booster YFV17D yellow fever vaccination, bulk TCR alpha and beta repertoires were sequenced over time. Two healthy male donors made up the cohort, one aged 18 to 29 years and the other aged 30 to 40 years. Blood samples were taken at several timepoints before and after primary and secondary immunization, and bulk PBMC replicates and cell subsets were isolated. What the study reported, not specific to this receptor: A small fraction of clonotypes showed up in both the CD4 and CD8 compartments, probably as a result of convergent recombination. Because the study included only two donors, the extent to which the findings can be generalized is limited. FACS-sorted repertoires could contain abundant contaminating clonotypes from the bulk population, so computational filtering was required. The secondary T-cell response was found to be weaker but faster than the primary response, with a peak reached on day 5 rather than on day 15. After the booster, most of the clones that had expanded following primary vaccination were detected again (roughly 97% of CD4 and 80% to 90% of CD8), which suggests that memory was broadly maintained.

TCR cDNA was synthesized by 5'RACE template switching, which introduced a universal primer site and unique molecular identifiers. cDNA synthesis was primed from both the TCR alpha and TCR beta constant segments. Library amplification involved two PCR steps, and the second step added sample barcodes and sequencing adapters. Sequencing of libraries was done on Illumina HiSeq 2500 (2x100 bp) or NovaSeq (2x150 bp). The authors' analysis ran thus. MIGEC handled demultiplexing of reads and collapsing into UMI consensus sequences, while MiXCR performed V(D)J alignment. Using edgeR on replicate PBMC samples, clonotypes were called vaccine-responding if FDR was below 0.01 and the log2 fold change was above 5 up to day 15. CD4 or CD8 identity was assigned to each bulk clonotype according to whether the clonotype was present at higher abundance in the sequenced CD4 repertoire or the sequenced CD8 repertoire. Using fastp at Q25 and MiXCR, TCRdb reprocessed the public reads and kept productive beta chains. Every distinct CDR3 protein forms one entry, paired with its most common genes and DNA. TCRdb, not the original authors, processed these V and J calls. The table for this sample lists 400,000 or so distinct CDR3 sequences; approximately 10% of them were counted only once. The ten largest make up roughly 18% of the sample.

The treatment or condition label here, explained by the study, means: live attenuated yellow fever vaccine strain. At every blood-draw timepoint, two biological replicates of bulk PBMCs were collected. A standard Ficoll-Paque protocol was used to isolate PBMCs from peripheral blood. TriZol was used to extract RNA from bulk PBMCs, CD4 and CD8 fractions, and dextramer-positive and dextramer-negative fractions. Concerning this clonotype: Its antigen is not yet known. One base away there is no much larger clone; base qualities are not given.

Sample: PBMCs, taken on the day of the first yellow fever vaccination. This TCR was sampled from a man aged 18 to 29 who received the YFV17D yellow fever vaccine.

The nucleotide sequence is given as TGTGCCAGCAGCCTGGGACACAATCTGAATCAGCCCCAGCATTTT. It translates to CASSLGHNLNQPQHF. The chain is assembled from TRBV7-9 and TRBJ1-5; tentative D gene TRBD1, with 6 bases matching. From a lookup of the germline V gene (reference sequence), CDR1 and CDR2 are SEHNR and FQNEAQ. Spanning cysteine to phenylalanine, the CDR3 consists of 15 amino acids. Only CDR3 DNA is held: 45 bases, read in frame from base 1. V is pared back by 5 bases and J by 4 bases, with 15 bases lying between the germline termini.